The entry below gives a single TCR beta chain sequence along with its context. The antigen it recognizes is unknown. No clone much larger than this one lies a single base away; base qualities are absent. For the CD8 naive samples, CD45RO-negative cells were positively selected for CCR7, yielding a CD45RA+CCR7+ population from which TemRA cells were excluded. The donors were healthy, HIV-negative adults with no recently reported acute infections or vaccinations. Every donor was a Caucasian adult residing in Nashville, Tennessee, USA. Blood was collected by leukapheresis, and PBMCs were isolated by Ficoll-Histopaque density gradient centrifugation and then cryopreserved in liquid nitrogen vapor phase. Purity and quantity of every magnetically sorted T cell population were checked by analytical flow cytometry. From each sorted fraction, genomic DNA was isolated and quantified by UV absorbance on a Nanodrop 2000c.

This entry belongs to a study of shared clonotypes between healthy human individuals (dated by TCRdb to about 2020). At the level of the whole study: A few men and a couple of women, aged 18 to 49 years, made up the cohort. For each donor, CD4 naive and CD4 memory were each run on three plates, CD8 naive on two plates, and CD8 memory on one plate. To estimate repertoire size and how much clonotypes are shared between individuals, the study performed deep sequencing of blood TCR repertoires from five healthy adults. To increase sequencing depth and limit assay-specific biases, TCR repertoire library preparation and sequencing were carried out by different laboratories using diverse techniques. Between about 0.8 and 9 billion PBMCs per donor were obtained by leukapheresis. Broad study findings and their caveats: Sampling was restricted to blood, and TCR repertoires in tissues likely differ from the TCR repertoires found in blood. When several donors were compared, the shared fraction of clonotypes was 5% to 6.5% for naive CD4, around 3.6% for naive CD8, 2% to 2.5% for memory CD4, and 0.35% to 0.4% for memory CD8. Naive subsets generally had larger estimated clonotype richness than memory subsets. The small number of donors limited the genetic and exposure-history diversity represented. Based on pairwise subsampling, the degree of clonotype sharing among donors was expected to be affected by sequencing depth. Compared with non-shared clonotypes, clonotypes shared by all four sorted-subset donors had higher generation probabilities. Rarefaction of sorted-subset datasets indicated incomplete sequencing despite the large sequencing depth.

TCR CDR3 regions were amplified from genomic DNA by multiplex PCR using the deep immunoSEQ assay. Genomic DNA extracted from each cell subset was distributed evenly over all wells of several immunoSEQ 96-well plates, and each plate served as one replicate. For sorted subsets, about 220 ng of genomic DNA, equivalent to roughly 33,000 T cell genomes, went into each replicate PCR. The purified libraries were quantified using a Qubit 3.0 fluorometer, sized with a Bioanalyzer 2100, and then quantified again using the KAPA Library Quantification kit. Every immunoSEQ 96-well plate was sequenced on a separate single-read 150-cycle Illumina NextSeq 550 flow cell. The paper's data handling went like this. Because only junctional sequences without quality scores were contained in the immunoSEQ output, filtering matching that applied to full-length reads could not be performed. To assign V/J genes and CDR3, sequences were annotated using PyIR, a Python wrapper for IgBLAST v1.9, with IMGT germline references. Reads with weak V/J assignments (E-value above 1e-6), missing CDR3, stop codons, out-of-frame junctions, or ambiguous translated residues were removed. V3J clonotypes were defined as sequences sharing the same inferred V gene, J gene, and CDR3 amino acid sequence. Percentage overlap between repertoires was computed as shared unique clonotypes divided by the size of the smaller repertoire. Repertoire richness was assessed with RTK rarefaction, the Chao1 estimator, and Recon v2.1 estimates of unobserved clonotypes. For all TCRbeta clonotypes obtained by the gDNA method from several donors, generation probabilities were computed with OLGA. The clones in this table, taken by TCRdb from immuneACCESS, are in-frame only. Not every clone is retained; where verified, under half of the shortfall comes from an unresolved V gene, and the cause of the rest is unknown. D and trimming were read from the DNA, whereas the V and J calls and clone size are those reported in that table. For this sample there are about 2,200,000 clones; about 93% appear just once. Roughly 1.7% of the sample is held by the ten biggest clonotypes.

The sample comprised naive CD8+ T cells from PBMCs. In light of the paper, this sample's cell subset or site label describes: CD45RA+CCR7+. The receptor was isolated from a man aged 18 to 29 in good health. Some clones in this sample may be carry-over from other donors' samples.

The DNA is as follows: TGTGCCAGCAGGGTAGCCAGTTCCAATCAGCCCCAGCATTTT. Its protein is CASRVASSNQPQHF. The rearranged segments are TRBV2 and TRBJ1-5; too little of a D gene remains to name it. At the junction V is shortened by 6 bases and J by 3 bases, with 12 bases in between. The germline V gene supplies CDR1 SNHLY and CDR2 FYNNEI. The CDR3 holds 14 amino acids from the cysteine to the phenylalanine. Only the CDR3 DNA is retained, 42 bases long and in frame from the first base.